Following are 20 T cell receptor beta chains from one sample sequenced in a study of cytomegalovirus exposure and HLA in healthy donors (dated by TCRdb to 2017 to 2019). Libraries were built with the immunoSEQ multiplex PCR assay. For the multiplex PCR, a mixture combining 60 forward primers for TCR Vbeta segments and 13 reverse primers for TCR Jbeta segments was used. What TCRdb holds here is the immuneACCESS table cut down to in-frame rearrangements. Part of the clones is not present; checked against another copy, under half of the missing clones reflect an unresolved V gene, and the others are unexplained. Across this sample there are approximately 130,000 clones, with 82% seen only once. Together, the top ten hold roughly 2.5% of the sample. Sample: PBMCs. These receptors were collected from a boy between 2 and 10 years old in good health and CMV-seronegative.

The chain couples TRBV2 to TRBJ2-7; 7 bases are shared with TRBD2. In germline, CDR1 is SNHLY, CDR2 FYNNEI. This CDR3 contains 14 residues. Trimming cost V 10 bases and J 0 bases; bases outside gene matches: 9. The CDR3 protein is CATRLADSSYEQYV. In nucleotides, the CDR3 is TGTGCCACCAGACTAGCCGACAGCTCCTACGAGCAGTACGTC.

This clone has only a few counts. The chain employs TRBV7-6 and TRBJ2-1, with 13 bases fitting TRBD2. The CDR3 runs to 15 residues. V trimming: 3 bases; J trimming: 5 bases; junction bases outside the gene matches: 1. CDR1 is SGHVS, CDR2 FNYEAQ, per germline. The CDR3 DNA sequence: TGTGCCAGCAGCTTCGGGACTAGCGGGAACAATGAGCAGTTCTTC. Translation gives CASSFGTSGNNEQFF.

The chain recombines TRBV27 with TRBJ1-5, with 7 bases fitting TRBD1. CDR3 length: 14 amino acids. V gave up 6 bases and J gave up 4 bases; unmatched junction bases: 6. Germline lookup yields CDR1 MNHEY and CDR2 SMNVEV (reference sequence). CDR3 in DNA: TGTGCCAGCAGCCGGACAGGAATAAATCAGCCCCAGCATTTT. Translated, it gives CASSRTGINQPQHF.

The chain uses TRBV7-9 and TRBJ2-5, with D hard to call. V was cut by 0 bases and J by 5 bases, with 10 bases left in between. The germline CDR1 and CDR2 sequences are SEHNR and FQNEAQ (reference sequence). The CDR3 extends over 14 amino acids. CDR3 coding DNA: TGTGCCAGCAGCTTAGCGGGTCCCGGGGAGACCCAGTACTTC. Encoded protein: CASSLAGPGETQYF.

This clone was detected only a few times. The chain couples TRBV7-2 to TRBJ1-3; the match to TRBD1 covers 7 bases. The germline CDR1 and CDR2 sequences are SGHTA and FQGNSA. Trimming cost V 8 bases and J 4 bases; bases outside gene matches: 11. This CDR3 contains 15 residues. CDR3 protein: CASGEGGLAGNTIYF. Here the CDR3 DNA reads TGTGCCAGCGGCGAAGGGGGCTTAGCAGGAAACACCATATATTTT.

The chain combines TRBV7-9 with TRBJ1-2; D is ambiguous. Trimming pared 3 bases from V and 6 bases from J, leaving 23 bases between. Looked up from germline, CDR1 is SEHNR and CDR2 is FQNEAQ (reference sequence). The CDR3 spans 17 residues. CDR3 amino acids: CASSFGFSGEAGDGYTF. The CDR3 DNA sequence: TGTGCCAGCAGCTTTGGTTTTTCCGGGGAGGCTGGGGATGGCTACACCTTC.

The chain has TRBV6-1 and TRBJ1-1, with D possibly matching TRBD1 (5 bases). The CDR3 consists of 15 residues. Per germline, CDR1 MNHNS and CDR2 SASEGT. Deletions cut 1 base from V and 8 bases from J, with 17 bases between. The CDR3 coding sequence is TGTGCCAGCAGTGAAGTTCCGCGACTGACAGCGGAAGCTTTCTTT. Translating gives CASSEVPRLTAEAFF.

The genes are TRBV27 and TRBJ1-5, with no clear D. This CDR3 is built from 13 residues. Looked up from germline, CDR1 is MNHEY and CDR2 is SMNVEV (reference sequence). Trimming left V 2 bases short and J 0 bases short, with 2 bases between. CDR3 bases: TGTGCCAGCAGTTTACATAGCAATCAGCCCCAGCATTTT. This codes for CASSLHSNQPQHF.

Of note for this clone: At one end the junction does not follow the germline gene, possibly because of a read error. The chain joins TRBV28 to TRBJ2-4, with a possible D match to TRBD1 (5 bases). CDR1 is MDHEN and CDR2 is SYDVKM in the germline V gene. CDR3 length: 12 residues. In nucleotides, the CDR3 is TGTGCCAGCAGGCTCCTTCAGGGCCCTGTGCACTTC. Translating gives CASRLLQGPVHF.

V is TRBV11-2 and J is TRBJ1-1; TRBD1 matches at 8 bases. The CDR3 has 16 residues. The V segment lost 4 bases and the J segment 4 bases; nucleotides outside the gene matches: 11. Per germline, CDR1 SGHAT and CDR2 FQNNGV. CDR3: CASSYPGGAYGTEAFF. For the CDR3, the DNA is TGTGCCAGCAGCTACCCAGGGGGCGCCTACGGCACTGAAGCTTTCTTT. Combining the CDR3 with reference TRBV11-2 and TRBJ1-1 gives the whole variable domain EAGVAQSPRYKIIEKRQSVAFWCNPISGHATLYWYQQILGQGPKLLIQFQNNGVVDDSQLPKDRFSAERLKGVDSTLKIQPAKLEDSAVYLCASSYPGGAYGTEAFFGQGTRLTVV.

The chain employs TRBV5-6 and TRBJ1-3, with unresolved D. This CDR3 is built from 14 residues. CDR1 and CDR2 (germline): SGHDT, YYEEEE. V dropped 0 bases and J dropped 10 bases, with 14 bases sitting between them. This CDR3 reads CASSLGPAGWTIYF. The CDR3 DNA sequence: TGTGCCAGCAGCTTGGGGCCGGCGGGTTGGACCATATATTTT.

Regarding this clone: The limits of the CDR3 on the DNA are not certain, so only TCRdb's listed CDR3 is given. The gene calls are TRBV12-1 and TRBJ1-1; the D call in the table, TRBD1, was not verified against the DNA. TRBV12-1 is deemed a pseudogene. Ends included, the CDR3 has 20 residues. The CDR3 here is CASSFLWYLVRGLSNTEAFF.

The chain uses TRBV6-5 and TRBJ1-1; D is undetermined. The CDR3 sequence is 14 residues long. V dropped 0 bases and J dropped 8 bases, with 13 bases sitting between them. Germline V gene data show CDR1 as MNHEY and CDR2 as SVGAGI. DNA of the CDR3: TGTGCCAGCAGTTACTCTACAGTAATCCCCGAAGCTTTCTTT. The encoded protein is CASSYSTVIPEAFF.

The CDR3 sequence: CASRLPGTNEKLFF. The CDR3 coding sequence is TGTGCCAGCAGACTCCCTGGAACTAATGAAAAACTGTTTTTT. The rearrangement links TRBV6-5 to TRBJ1-4; D unclear. Germline V gene lookup returns CDR1 MNHEY and CDR2 SVGAGI. The CDR3 consists of 14 residues. The V end was cut by 6 bases, the J end by 1 base, with 9 bases between.

The CDR3 nucleotides are TGTGCCAGCAGTAAGACAGGGGAGAATTCACCCCTCCACTTT. Encoded protein: CASSKTGENSPLHF. The chain combines TRBV6-4 with TRBJ1-6; 8 bases line up with TRBD1. Germline V CDR1 and CDR2: MRHNA, SNTAGT. Trimming at V came to 5 bases and at J to 7 bases, leaving 4 bases not matched to a gene. CDR3 length equals 14 residues.

The gene calls are TRBV25-1 and TRBJ2-1; TRBD1 aligns across 7 bases. V shed 7 bases, J shed 6 bases, and the junction held 9 bases outside the gene matches. Germline V gene lookup returns CDR1 MGHDK and CDR2 SYGVNS. The length of the CDR3 is 14 residues. CDR3: CASNRGSTRNEQFF. The CDR3 nucleotides are TGTGCCAGCAACAGGGGAAGTACGCGCAATGAGCAGTTCTTC.

The V gene is TRBV27, the J gene TRBJ2-7; D perhaps matches TRBD1 (6 bases). Germline CDR1 is MNHEY and CDR2 is SMNVEV (reference sequence). Between the trimmed V and J ends, which lost 6 bases and 0 bases, there was a span of 12 bases. The CDR3 totals 14 residues. CDR3 region: CASRPDRSSYEQYV. CDR3 DNA: TGTGCCAGCAGGCCTGACAGGAGCTCCTACGAGCAGTACGTC.

In DNA form, the CDR3 reads TGTGCCAGCAGCTCAGAATTGAACACTGAAGCTTTCTTT. This sequence encodes CASSSELNTEAFF. V usage is TRBV7-9 and J usage is TRBJ1-1; D is ambiguous. The germline V gene encodes CDR1 SEHNR and CDR2 FQNEAQ (reference sequence). CDR3 length: 13 amino acids. Trimming took 4 bases from V and 0 from J, leaving 6 bases between them. Full variable domain (remainder filled in from reference TRBV7-9 and TRBJ1-1): DTGVSQNPRHKITKRGQNVTFRCDPISEHNRLYWYRQTLGQGPEFLTYFQNEAQLEKSRLLSDRFSAERPKGSFSTLEIQRTEQGDSAMYLCASSSELNTEAFFGQGTRLTVV.

This clone has a handful of counts. This CDR3 reads CASGEDRGNYGYTF. For the CDR3, the DNA is TGTGCCAGCGGCGAGGACAGGGGAAACTATGGCTACACCTTC. The J gene is TRBJ1-2, the V gene TRBV6-6; 9 positions match TRBD1. Per the germline V gene, CDR1 is MNHNY and CDR2 is SVGAGI (reference sequence). The CDR3 is made up of 14 amino acids. J gave up 2 bases and V 8 bases, and 6 bases lay outside the gene matches.

Only one count was recorded for this clone. The DNA for the CDR3 is TGTGCCAGCAGCCGGTGGGGGGGTACGCAGTATTTT. Translating it yields CASSRWGGTQYF. The chain joins TRBV5-6 to TRBJ2-3, with 7 nucleotides matching TRBD2. Germline values: CDR1 SGHDT, CDR2 YYEEEE. Trimming at V came to 4 bases and at J to 8 bases, leaving 4 bases not matched to a gene. CDR3 length equals 12 residues.